This T cell receptor beta chain was recovered during a study of T cells in Graves' hyperthyroidism and ophthalmopathy. Study observations and caveats: Most expanded thyroid clonotypes above 0.001 also appeared in blood.

Per the germline V gene, CDR1 is MNHNS and CDR2 is SASEGT. This CDR3 is 14 amino acids long. V lost 6 bases, J lost 2 bases, and 13 bases lay in between. This clonotype was counted ten times or more. Its cognate antigen is unknown. Authors of the study amplified TCR beta CDR3 regions from RNA transcripts. A set of HTBI primers served as the primers for a first-round RT-PCR of the TCR CDR3. Using its own MiXCR run on the multiplex PCR reads, TCRdb lists one record per CDR3 protein. The table has roughly 700,000 distinct CDR3 sequences, 15% to 20% seen once; the top ten hold about 14%. The chain carries TRBV6-1 and TRBJ1-1, with D possibly matching TRBD1 (6 bases). The sequence was collected from a man in his fifties or sixties with Graves' hyperthyroidism. Sequencing input: blood. CDR3 coding DNA: TGTGCCAGCAGAGACAGGCCATTTAACACTGAAGCTTTCTTT. Its translation is CASRDRPFNTEAFF.